This T cell receptor beta chain was captured by sequencing in a study of identical twins' blood T cells. Study observations and caveats: Abundant TCRbeta CDR3s overlapped more between twins than with unrelated donors. Even for out-of-frame TCRbeta, twins reportedly shared V gene usage much more than unrelated donors.

There are 14 residues in the CDR3. The germline V and J ends were trimmed by 2 bases and 4 bases, with 11 bases remaining between them. Germline V gives CDR1 SGHAT, CDR2 FQNNGV. Donors were six healthy women in three monozygous twin pairs. MiXCR was run by TCRdb on the 5' RACE reads, yielding one entry per CDR3 protein. The sample holds roughly 340,000 distinct CDR3 sequences, 28% seen once. Points on this clonotype: Its target is not known.

The sequence was collected from a woman between 18 and 50 years old in good health. J is TRBJ1-2 and V is TRBV11-2, with no clear D. The sequenced material came from PBMCs. CDR3 sequence (DNA): TGTGCCAGCAGCTTAACCACATTCCCCTATGGCTACACCTTC. Translation gives CASSLTTFPYGYTF.